These T cell receptor beta chains were read from a single sample in a study of cytomegalovirus exposure and HLA in healthy donors. This table comes from immunoSEQ multiplex PCR, and its TCRdb copy is limited to in-frame clones, with some not included. The sample contains 130,000 to 150,000 clones, 70% to 80% of which appear only once. What was sequenced was PBMCs. The receptors were gathered from a male donor in good health and CMV-seronegative. CDR3s include the opening cysteine and the closing phenylalanine or tryptophan. D genes are given only for firm matches. The size of a clone is reported for some rows only, either as once, few or many, or as a class for expanded clones.

cdr3_nt	cdr3_aa	d_call	clone_size	v_call	cdr3_length	j_call
TGCGCCAGCAGCTTGGTGGGGGGTGACTATGGCTACACCTTC	CASSLVGGDYGYTF	NA	NA	TRBV5-1	14	TRBJ1-2
TGCAGCGTTGAGAGGGAGAACGGCTACACCTTC	CSVERENGYTF	NA	NA	TRBV29-1	11	TRBJ1-2
TGTGCCAGCCGTTGGACAGGGGTGTCGAACACTGAAGCTTTCTTT	CASRWTGVSNTEAFF	TRBD1	NA	TRBV28	15	TRBJ1-1
TGTGCCATCAGTGCGGGGGTATTCTACGAGCAGTACTTC	CAISAGVFYEQYF	NA	NA	TRBV10-3	13	TRBJ2-7
TGTGCCAGCAGCGTAGAAGACATTTCGAACTATGGCTACACCTTC	CASSVEDISNYGYTF	NA	NA	TRBV9	15	TRBJ1-2
TGTGCCAGCAGCCCCACCACGGGGAGTTACAATGAGCAGTTCTTC	CASSPTTGSYNEQFF	NA	NA	TRBV11-2	15	TRBJ2-1
TGTGCCAGCAGCTACGCATGGAGGGGGGGCACCCTCCACTTT	CASSYAWRGGTLHF	NA	NA	TRBV11-2	14	TRBJ1-6
TGTGCCAGTAGTATAGAGGGGAGGAGCACCGGGGAGCTGTTTTTT	CASSIEGRSTGELFF	NA	once	TRBV19	15	TRBJ2-2
TGTGCCAGCTCCGGGACAGGGTCGGAGCAGTACTTC	CASSGTGSEQYF	TRBD1	NA	TRBV2	12	TRBJ2-7
TGTGCCAGCAGTTTCACAGGGGGGAACACTGAAGCTTTCTTT	CASSFTGGNTEAFF	TRBD1	NA	TRBV28	14	TRBJ1-1
TGTGCCACCAAGACGACAGAGAGGACCACCGGGGAGCTGTTTTTT	CATKTTERTTGELFF	NA	NA	TRBV6-5	15	TRBJ2-2
TGTGCCAGCAGTTTATCCGTCCGGACGGGAAGCACCGGGGAGCTGTTTTTT	CASSLSVRTGSTGELFF	NA	once	TRBV27	17	TRBJ2-2
TGTGCCAGCAGCCTATTCCCCTCTGGGGCCAACGTCCTGACTTTC	CASSLFPSGANVLTF	NA	NA	TRBV7-9	15	TRBJ2-6
TGTGCCAGCAGCTTAGCGCCTGCGGGGGTGCCAACGTTCTTC	CASSLAPAGVPTFF	TRBD2	NA	TRBV7-6	14	TRBJ2-1
TGTGCCAGCAGCCGGACAGGCCCTAACTATGGCTACACCTTC	CASSRTGPNYGYTF	TRBD1	few	TRBV6-5	14	TRBJ1-2
TGCGCCAGCAGCCGCTCCAGGGCGAACACTGAAGCTTTCTTT	CASSRSRANTEAFF	NA	NA	TRBV4-3	14	TRBJ1-1
TGTGCCAGCAGCCCTACGGGACAGGGGAGGCCTCGCTACAATGAGCAGTTCTTC	CASSPTGQGRPRYNEQFF	TRBD1	NA	TRBV11-2	18	TRBJ2-1
TGTGCCAGCAGCTACGGGACACTGAACACTGAAGCTTTCTTT	CASSYGTLNTEAFF	NA	NA	TRBV5-6	14	TRBJ1-1
TGTGCCAGCAGCTTACGCAGTCTTCCTGAAGATTCACCCCTCCACTTT	CASSLRSLPEDSPLHF	NA	NA	TRBV5-6	16	TRBJ1-6
TGTGCCAGCAGAGGGGGGGTCCTGACTACGAAGCAGTACTTC	CASRGGVLTTKQYF	NA	NA	TRBV28	14	TRBJ2-7
TGTGCCAGCAGCTTAGATCAGAGGACAGGGGCTATCTACACCTTC	CASSLDQRTGAIYTF	TRBD1	NA	TRBV11-2	15	TRBJ1-2
TGTGCCACCCTTCCCCTCAATGAGCAGTTCTTC	CATLPLNEQFF	NA	NA	TRBV5-8	11	TRBJ2-1
TGTGCCAGCAGTCCGGACATTTATAATTCACCCCTCCACTTT	CASSPDIYNSPLHF	NA	NA	TRBV27	14	TRBJ1-6
TGTGCCAGTAGTATACCGGGGGGCGGATGGCAGCCCCAGCATTTT	CASSIPGGGWQPQHF	NA	NA	TRBV19	15	TRBJ1-5
TGTGCCAGCAAGGGACTCTTTAATTCACCCCTCCACTTT	CASKGLFNSPLHF	NA	NA	TRBV6-5	13	TRBJ1-6
TGTGCCAGCAGTTACTCAGCCCGGGACTGGGAAGGCTACACCTTC	CASSYSARDWEGYTF	NA	NA	TRBV6-5	15	TRBJ1-2
TGTGCCAGCAGCCCCCGAACGAGCGCGAACACCGGGGAGCTGTTTTTT	CASSPRTSANTGELFF	NA	NA	TRBV7-2	16	TRBJ2-2
TGCGCCAGCAGCCAAAATACGGTCAGCAGGTGGGAGACCCAGTACTTC	CASSQNTVSRWETQYF	NA	NA	TRBV4-3	16	TRBJ2-5
TGCGCCAGCAGCCAAGCAATCGACGTCGGGGTTGGCTACACCTTC	CASSQAIDVGVGYTF	NA	NA	TRBV4-3	15	TRBJ1-2
TGTGCCAGCAGCCCCTACAGGCAAGCTAACTATGGCTACACCTTC	CASSPYRQANYGYTF	NA	NA	TRBV7-2	15	TRBJ1-2
TGTGCCACCAGCCGGGGACAGATCAATCAGCCCCAGCATTTT	CATSRGQINQPQHF	TRBD1	NA	TRBV15	14	TRBJ1-5
TGTGCCAGCAGTGGTGGGGGGGGCCGGGGCACCGGGGAGCTGTTTTTT	CASSGGGGRGTGELFF	NA	NA	TRBV6-6	16	TRBJ2-2
TGTGCCTACCAACCGGGACAGGGGTGGGTTGACGAGCAGTACTTC	CAYQPGQGWVDEQYF	TRBD1	few	TRBV30	15	TRBJ2-7
TGTGCCAGCAAATTGTACGGGGGGGTTGGCTACACCTTC	CASKLYGGVGYTF	NA	few	TRBV7-2	13	TRBJ1-2
TGCGCCAGCAGCCAAGTCGGGGACATGAACACTGAAGCTTTCTTT	CASSQVGDMNTEAFF	NA	NA	TRBV4-1	15	TRBJ1-1
TGTGCCAGCAGCTCAACGGAAGCGGATGAGCAGTTCTTC	CASSSTEADEQFF	NA	NA	TRBV13	13	TRBJ2-1
TGTGCCAGCAGCGTACAATCTGGGGGCGGAGTGACCCAGTACTTC	CASSVQSGGGVTQYF	NA	NA	TRBV9	15	TRBJ2-5
TGTGCCAGCAGCGCACGGGACGGGAGCTCCTACAATGAGCAGTTCTTC	CASSARDGSSYNEQFF	NA	NA	TRBV9	16	TRBJ2-1
TGTGCCAGCAGCCCTAACAGGGGGTTCAGCGAGCAGTACTTC	CASSPNRGFSEQYF	TRBD1	NA	TRBV14	14	TRBJ2-7
TGCGCCAGCAGCTTAAACCAGGGGGTAACTGGGGCCAACGTCCTGACTTTC	CASSLNQGVTGANVLTF	TRBD1	NA	TRBV5-1	17	TRBJ2-6
TGTGCCAGCAGCTCAAGGGCAGGGGCCGCGTACGAGCAGTACTTC	CASSSRAGAAYEQYF	NA	NA	TRBV7-8	15	TRBJ2-7
TGTGCCAGCGGCAGGGACTACGAGCAGTACTTC	CASGRDYEQYF	NA	NA	TRBV27	11	TRBJ2-7
TGTGCCAGCAGCACTTCAGGAATTAATGAAAAACTGTTTTTT	CASSTSGINEKLFF	NA	once	TRBV11-1	14	TRBJ1-4
TGTGCCAGCAGGAGCTGGTCGCGGGGCGTTGACGAGCAGTACTTC	CASRSWSRGVDEQYF	NA	NA	TRBV6-4	15	TRBJ2-7
TGTGCCAGCAGCTTGGAGTCAGGGGCAGACGAGCAGTACTTC	CASSLESGADEQYF	NA	NA	TRBV5-4	14	TRBJ2-7
TGTGCCAGCAGCTTAGACACAGCGGGGAGTAAAAACATTCAGTACTTC	CASSLDTAGSKNIQYF	TRBD2	few	TRBV7-2	16	TRBJ2-4
TGTGCCAGCAGCTCGGGGGGGCGCTCCTACGAGCAGTACTTC	CASSSGGRSYEQYF	TRBD2	NA	TRBV7-2	14	TRBJ2-7
TGCAGCGTTGAAGCTGCCGGGACAGGGGACGGCTACACCTTC	CSVEAAGTGDGYTF	TRBD1	NA	TRBV29-1	14	TRBJ1-2
TGTGCCAGCAGTTACGGGGGGGGAAGTTTCACTGAAGCTTTCTTT	CASSYGGGSFTEAFF	NA	NA	TRBV6-5	15	TRBJ1-1
TGTGCCAGCAACCAGGGACAGATCTATGGCTACACCTTC	CASNQGQIYGYTF	TRBD1	NA	TRBV5-6	13	TRBJ1-2
TGTGCCAGCAGCCTTTGGGAGGGCACTGAAGCTTTCTTT	CASSLWEGTEAFF	NA	once	TRBV5-5	13	TRBJ1-1
TGTGCCATCAGTGAAGTTGGCGGTGAAGCTTTCTTT	CAISEVGGEAFF	NA	once	TRBV10-3	12	TRBJ1-1